The 17 T cell receptor beta chains below all came from one sample that was sequenced in a study of CD8+CD57+ T cells in acquired aplastic anemia. Researchers used genomic DNA as the template to profile TCR beta VDJ and CDR3. MiXCR, applied by TCRdb to the reads, yields one record per CDR3 protein. The data hold around 190,000 distinct CDR3 sequences, with roughly 56% observed a single time. Sequencing was carried out using sorted CD4+, CD8+, or CD8+CD57+ T cells (not recorded which) from PBMCs. All receptors come from a human donor in good health, serving as a control.

This clonotype was seen repeatedly, ten times or more. The chain is built from TRBV20-1 and TRBJ1-5, with D hard to call. The CDR3 length is 15 residues. The V end was cut by 0 bases, the J end by 1 base, with 10 bases between. The germline V gene encodes CDR1 DFQATT and CDR2 SNEGSKA (reference sequence). The CDR3 spells CSARERVASNQPQHF. DNA of the CDR3: TGCAGTGCTAGAGAAAGGGTAGCCAGCAATCAGCCCCAGCATTTT.

The chain joins TRBV7-2 to TRBJ1-6; D remains ambiguous. V lost 10 bases and J 5 bases, leaving 21 bases between the germline ends. The germline V gene encodes CDR1 SGHTA and CDR2 FQGNSA. This CDR3 contains 16 residues. The CDR3 sequence is CATEEGSLGHNSPLHF. CDR3 in DNA: TGTGCCACCGAAGAAGGGAGTCTTGGGCATAATTCACCCCTCCACTTT.

V is TRBV29-1 and J is TRBJ2-7; 10 positions match TRBD2. This CDR3 has 13 amino acids. CDR1 and CDR2 from the germline V gene are SQVTM and ANQGSEA. With 3 bases clipped from V and 7 bases from J, the junction kept 6 bases outside the gene matches. CDR3 DNA: TGCAGCGTTGAGCTAGCGGGAGTTGGTGAGCAGTACTTC. Protein product: CSVELAGVGEQYF.

The chain combines TRBV15 with TRBJ2-7; 7 bases fit TRBD2. V was clipped by 2 bases and J by 8 bases; unmatched bases: 6. Looked up from germline, CDR1 is LNHNV and CDR2 is YYDKDF (reference sequence). This CDR3 region has 13 residues. CDR3 bases: TGTGCCACCAGCAGATTAAGACTAGCCCAGCAGTACTTC. Its protein is CATSRLRLAQQYF. Full variable domain (rest looked up from reference TRBV15 and TRBJ2-7): DAMVIQNPRYQVTQFGKPVTLSCSQTLNHNVMYWYQQKSSQAPKLLFHYYDKDFNNEADTPDNFQSRRPNTSFCFLDIRSPGLGDTAMYLCATSRLRLAQQYFGPGTRLTVT.

The J gene is TRBJ2-7, the V gene TRBV7-8; TRBD2 matches 7 bases. J gave up 1 base and V 5 bases, and 5 bases lay outside the gene matches. Per germline, CDR1 SGHVS and CDR2 FQNEAQ. The CDR3 has 14 residues. The CDR3 loop reads CASSHLSGSYEQYF. In DNA, the CDR3 is TGTGCCAGCAGCCACCTTAGCGGGTCCTACGAGCAGTACTTC. Full variable domain (missing parts from reference TRBV7-8 and TRBJ2-7): GAGVSQSPRYKVAKRGQDVALRCDPISGHVSLFWYQQALGQGPEFLTYFQNEAQLDKSGLPSDRFFAERPEGSVSTLKIQRTQQEDSAVYLCASSHLSGSYEQYFGPGTRLTVT.

The table lists this clonotype with a count of one. This chain uses TRBV9 with TRBJ2-1; 11 bases are a match to TRBD2. The CDR3 spans 17 residues. CDR1 and CDR2 from the germline V gene are SGDLS and YYNGEE. With V trimmed by 0 bases and J by 7 bases, 9 bases remained unmatched. Here the CDR3 reads CASSVVVAGGPRNEQFF. The CDR3 DNA reads as TGTGCCAGCAGCGTAGTCGTAGCGGGGGGGCCTCGGAATGAGCAGTTCTTC.

J is TRBJ2-2 and V is TRBV4-1; 9 bases are a match to TRBD1. From germline, CDR1 is MGHRA and CDR2 YSYEKL. V lost 3 bases, J lost 1 base, and 12 bases stayed unmatched. The CDR3 has 19 amino acids. The CDR3, as DNA: TGCGCCAGCAGCCACCCCGCCGGGACAGGGTCGGTGAACACCGGGGAGCTGTTTTTT. Residues: CASSHPAGTGSVNTGELFF.

This clonotype appeared many times. V and J are TRBV12-3 or TRBV12-4 and TRBJ1-6; 10 bases fit TRBD1. The ends lost 6 bases at V and 10 bases at J; junction bases unmatched: 6. CDR3 length: 14 amino acids. CDR3 protein: CASSQKDRGSPLHF. The CDR3 nucleotides are TGTGCCAGCAGCCAGAAGGACAGGGGGTCACCCCTCCACTTT.

This chain connects TRBV19 to TRBJ1-2; D is unclear. This CDR3 contains 11 residues. Germline V CDR1 and CDR2: LNHDA, SQIVND (reference sequence). Trimming took 3 bases from V and 5 from J, leaving 4 bases between them. The CDR3 loop is CASSIEYGYTF. CDR3 in DNA: TGTGCCAGTAGTATTGAGTATGGCTACACCTTC.

This clonotype was counted ten times or more. This chain links TRBV5-1 with TRBJ1-2; no reliable D call. The CDR3 is 15 amino acids. V lost 4 bases, J lost 4 bases, and 17 bases lay in between. Per germline, CDR1 SGHRS and CDR2 YFSETQ. The CDR3 reads CASSLSPRQSYGYTF. The DNA for the CDR3 is TGCGCCAGCAGCCTATCCCCTAGGCAGAGCTATGGCTACACCTTC.

This chain links TRBV7-9 with TRBJ2-7, with TRBD1 matching over 7 bases. The J call may be incorrect, as the DNA end agrees better with TRBJ2-1. Germline-derived CDR1 and CDR2 are SEHNR and FQNEAQ (reference sequence). The CDR3 totals 14 residues. CDR3 DNA: TGTGCCAGCAGCTCACCAGGGGGTGGTAACGAGCAGTTCTTC. The encoded protein is CASSSPGGGNEQFF.

The CDR3 DNA is TGCGCCAGCAAACACGGGTATGGCTACACCTTC. It is translated as CASKHGYGYTF. The rearrangement links TRBV10-1 to TRBJ1-2; D not certain. Germline CDR1 reads WNHNN; CDR2 reads SYGVQD (reference sequence). The CDR3 has 11 amino acids. V was pared by 7 bases and J by 5 bases, with 8 bases between.

This clonotype was counted many times. This chain connects TRBV4-3 to TRBJ2-7, with no clear D. Deletions cut 1 base from V and 0 bases from J, with 10 bases between. The CDR3 has 15 amino acids. Germline V CDR1 and CDR2: LGHNA, YSLEER. CDR3 bases: TGCGCCAGCAGCCAAGGAGTACTTAGCTCCTACGAGCAGTACTTC. Translated: CASSQGVLSSYEQYF.

The chain employs TRBV29-1 and TRBJ2-5; a possible D gene is TRBD2 (6 bases). CDR3 length: 11 amino acids. Deletions cut 0 bases from V and 9 bases from J, with 8 bases between. Germline CDR1 reads SQVTM; CDR2 reads ANQGSEA. DNA for the CDR3: TGCAGCGTTGAAGATCGGGGGTCCCAGTACTTC. It encodes CSVEDRGSQYF.

This clonotype was detected many times. The chain is built from TRBV2 and TRBJ1-2, with 10 bases that match TRBD1. The CDR3 runs 14 residues. With 6 bases clipped from V and 5 bases from J, the junction kept 6 bases outside the gene matches. Germline V gives CDR1 SNHLY, CDR2 FYNNEI. CDR3 in amino acids: CASRMTGGGYGYTF. The CDR3, as DNA: TGTGCCAGCAGAATGACAGGGGGCGGGTATGGCTACACCTTC.

There are many counts of this clonotype. The chain combines TRBV5-1 with TRBJ2-2; 8 nucleotides agree with TRBD1. Trimming removed 6 bases from V and 0 bases from J; junction bases left unmatched: 4. CDR3 length equals 15 residues. CDR1 is SGHRS and CDR2 is YFSETQ in the germline V gene. In DNA form, the CDR3 reads TGCGCCAGCAACGGACAGGGCTCGAACACCGGGGAGCTGTTTTTT. It codes for CASNGQGSNTGELFF.

In regard to this clonotype: One base away lies a much larger clone, so this may be a sequencing read error. The genes are TRBV4-1 and TRBJ2-5; TRBD1 is a possible D gene (6 bases). CDR1 is MGHRA, CDR2 YSYEKL, per germline. The V end lost 11 bases, the J end lost 4 bases, and 11 bases lay between the germline ends. The CDR3 contains 11 residues. DNA for the CDR3: TGCGCCGACGGGACAAGAGAGACCCAGTACTTC. Translation: CADGTRETQYF.